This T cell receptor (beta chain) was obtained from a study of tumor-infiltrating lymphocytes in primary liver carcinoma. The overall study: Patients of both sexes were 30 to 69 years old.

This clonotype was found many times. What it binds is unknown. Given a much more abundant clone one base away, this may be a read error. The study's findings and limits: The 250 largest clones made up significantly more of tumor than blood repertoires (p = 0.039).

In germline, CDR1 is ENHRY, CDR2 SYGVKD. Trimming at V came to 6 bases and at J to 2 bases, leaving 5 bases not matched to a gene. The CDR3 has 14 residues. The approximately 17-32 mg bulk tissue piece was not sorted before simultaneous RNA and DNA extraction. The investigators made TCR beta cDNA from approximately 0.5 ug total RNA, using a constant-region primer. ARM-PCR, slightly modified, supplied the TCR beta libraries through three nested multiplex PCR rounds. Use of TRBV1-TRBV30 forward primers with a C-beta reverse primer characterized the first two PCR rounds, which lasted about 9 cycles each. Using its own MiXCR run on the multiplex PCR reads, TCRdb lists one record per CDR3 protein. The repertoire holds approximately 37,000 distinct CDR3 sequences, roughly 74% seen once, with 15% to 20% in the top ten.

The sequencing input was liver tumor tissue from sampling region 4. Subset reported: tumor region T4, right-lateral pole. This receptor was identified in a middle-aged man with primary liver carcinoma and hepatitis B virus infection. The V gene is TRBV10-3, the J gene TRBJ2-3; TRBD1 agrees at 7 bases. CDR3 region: CAIRKTGSTDTQYF. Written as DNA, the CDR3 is TGTGCCATCAGGAAGACAGGGTCCACAGATACGCAGTATTTT.